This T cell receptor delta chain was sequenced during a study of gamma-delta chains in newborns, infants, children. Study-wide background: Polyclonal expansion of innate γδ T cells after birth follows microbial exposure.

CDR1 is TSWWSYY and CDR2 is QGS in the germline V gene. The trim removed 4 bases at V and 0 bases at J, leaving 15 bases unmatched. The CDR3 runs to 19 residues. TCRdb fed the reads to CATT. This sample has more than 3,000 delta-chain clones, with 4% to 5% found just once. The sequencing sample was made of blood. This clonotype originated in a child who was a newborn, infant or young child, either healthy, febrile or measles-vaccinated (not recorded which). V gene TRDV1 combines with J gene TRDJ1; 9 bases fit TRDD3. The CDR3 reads CALGGSSFSWGIHTDKLIF. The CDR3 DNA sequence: TGTGCTCTTGGGGGATCTTCGTTCTCCTGGGGGATTCACACCGATAAACTCATCTTT.